This is a list of T cell receptor beta chains from one sample in a study of blood T cell repertoires in COVID-19. Repertoires were generated with immunoSEQ multiplex PCR, while TCRdb's copy carries only in-frame clones and drops some. The sample has fewer than 250,000 clones, about 83% seen once; the top ten hold roughly 5.5%. The sequenced material came from peripheral blood. The origin of the receptors is a human donor in a cohort sampled during active COVID-19. Both conserved end residues are part of each CDR3. The D gene is left open where the match is weak. Some rows mark clone size as missing; the rest say once, few, many or name a class of expanded clone.

j_call v_call clone_size d_call cdr3_nt cdr3_aa
TRBJ2-7 TRBV5-4 . TRBD2 TGTGCCAGCAGCTGGGATCCTAGCGGGAAAAACGAGCAGTACTTC CASSWDPSGKNEQYF
TRBJ2-1 TRBV5-1 . TRBD1 TGCGCCAGCAGCTGGGGAACAGGGGGCGCCTACAATGAGCAGTTCTTC CASSWGTGGAYNEQFF
TRBJ2-1 TRBV5-1 . TRBD2 TGCGCCAGCAGCTCGGGACTAGCGGGGTTCAATGAGCAGTTCTTC CASSSGLAGFNEQFF
TRBJ2-7 TRBV18 . TRBD1 TGTGCCAGCTTGCAGGACAGGGGATACGAGCAGTACTTC CASLQDRGYEQYF
TRBJ2-5 TRBV9 . . TGTGCCAGCAGCGTAGCTGTTGGGAGCCAAGAGACCCAGTACTTC CASSVAVGSQETQYF
TRBJ1-5 TRBV24-1 . . TGTGCCACCGGGGGGGATCTCAATCAGCCCCAGCATTTT CATGGDLNQPQHF
TRBJ1-1 TRBV6-5 . TRBD1 TGTGCCAGCAGTTATCAGGACAGGGGGCGCGGAGCTGAAGCTTTCTTT CASSYQDRGRGAEAFF
TRBJ1-6 TRBV7-2 . . TGTGCCAGCAGGTTCGCCGAGATGGCAGGGTATAATTCACCCCTCCACTTT CASRFAEMAGYNSPLHF
TRBJ1-5 TRBV30 . . TGTGCCTGGAGTGGAATGGGCAGACAGCCCCAGCATTTT CAWSGMGRQPQHF
TRBJ2-5 TRBV28 . TRBD1 TGTGCCAGCAGTTCCCCTCCCCTAGGGACAGTCCAAGAGACCCAGTACTTC CASSSPPLGTVQETQYF
TRBJ1-6 TRBV28 few . TGTGCCAGCAGTATGACAACTTCACCCCTCCACTTT CASSMTTSPLHF
TRBJ1-3 TRBV30 . . TGTGCCTGGAGACAGGGAAACACCATATATTTT CAWRQGNTIYF
TRBJ1-4 TRBV21-1 . . TGTGCCAGCAGCAAAGGCGGGCGGGACAGGGAAGAAAAACTGTTTTTT CASSKGGRDREEKLFF